This T cell receptor (beta chain) was recovered during a study of cytomegalovirus exposure and HLA in healthy donors. Study overall: Unique TCR beta sequences numbering over 100 million came from approximately 180 million T cells in an earlier analysis. Study-level findings and limits: Some V segments, TRBV6-2 and TRBV6-3 among them, were indistinguishable and were therefore excluded. Sequencing artifact likely explains a cluster of highly shared sequence variants. In a later analysis, common viral pathogens appeared linked to several of the most significant clusters.

This PCR relied on a set of 60 Vbeta primers and 13 Jbeta primers. Some clones are missing from TCRdb's copy, which holds only in-frame ones; the method was immunoSEQ multiplex PCR. The table lists 200,000 to 250,000 clones. Germline CDR1 and CDR2: SEHNR and FQNEAQ (reference sequence). The V and J ends lost 5 bases and 1 base respectively, with 23 bases between them. The CDR3 is 18 residues long. Points on this clone: What it binds is not known.

This receptor was obtained from a girl aged 2 to 9 in good health and CMV-seropositive. The chain is built from TRBV7-9 and TRBJ2-5; maybe TRBD1 (7 bases). The specimen was PBMCs. The CDR3 nucleotides read TGTGCCAGCAGCCCCGCGGGGACGACAGGGAAAATCCAAGAGACCCAGTACTTC. Amino acids: CASSPAGTTGKIQETQYF.